A selection of T cell receptor beta chains follows, all from one sample in a study of cytomegalovirus exposure and HLA in healthy donors. Here immunoSEQ multiplex PCR was the method, and the copy in TCRdb shows in-frame clones only, minus some. The listing records more than 95,000 clones. The sequencing sample was made of PBMCs. Every receptor here comes from a man younger than 45 in good health and CMV-seronegative. Both conserved end residues are part of each CDR3. D genes are given only for firm matches.

TRBV28	15	TRBJ1-2	TRBD1	TGTGCCAGCAGTCTCGGACAGGGGTCAAACTATGGCTACACCTTC	CASSLGQGSNYGYTF
TRBV5-1	17	TRBJ2-2	TRBD1	TGCGCCAGCAGCTTGGATCCGACAGGGGTGAGCACCGGGGAGCTGTTTTTT	CASSLDPTGVSTGELFF
TRBV5-1	18	TRBJ2-6	.	TGCGCCAGCAGCTTGGCCTGGGGCGGCTACTCTGGGGCCAACGTCCTGACTTTC	CASSLAWGGYSGANVLTF
TRBV19	15	TRBJ1-1	.	TGTGCCAGTAGTACGCCAGGGTTGTCGCACACTGAAGCTTTCTTT	CASSTPGLSHTEAFF
TRBV7-8	13	TRBJ1-2	.	TGTGCCAGCAGCTTAGGCTCACTCTATGGCTACACCTTC	CASSLGSLYGYTF
TRBV5-6	13	TRBJ2-7	TRBD2	TGTGCCAGCAGCCGACTAGCGGGAGATGAGCAGTACTTC	CASSRLAGDEQYF
TRBV9	14	TRBJ2-3	.	TGTGCCAGCAGCGTGGGGTTAGGCGGGGACACGCAGTATTTT	CASSVGLGGDTQYF
TRBV4-3	15	TRBJ2-5	TRBD2	TGCGCCAGCAGCCAAGATCGAGGCAGCGGGACGTCCCAGTACTTC	CASSQDRGSGTSQYF
TRBV5-1	18	TRBJ2-7	TRBD2	TGCGCCAGCAGCCCAAAACTAGCGGGAGACTCGGGCTCCTACGAGCAGTACTTC	CASSPKLAGDSGSYEQYF
TRBV4-2	13	TRBJ1-2	.	TGTGCCAGCAGCTTAAGGCTAGACTATGGCTACACCTTC	CASSLRLDYGYTF
TRBV29-1	13	TRBJ2-1	TRBD2	TGCAGCGTTGAGGGCGGGAGTCCCAATGAGCAGTTCTTC	CSVEGGSPNEQFF
TRBV25-1	17	TRBJ2-2	TRBD1	TGTGCCAGCAGTGATCTCCCAGGGGGCCAAAACACCGGGGAGCTGTTTTTT	CASSDLPGGQNTGELFF
TRBV4-3	14	TRBJ2-7	TRBD1	TGCGCCAGCAGCCAATTGGACAGGGACTACGAGCAGTACTTC	CASSQLDRDYEQYF
TRBV29-1	12	TRBJ2-7	.	TGCAGCGTTAGCACCTATTCCTACGAGCAGTACTTC	CSVSTYSYEQYF
TRBV6-5	15	TRBJ1-5	TRBD1	TGTGCCAGCAGGATCCACAGGGGTTCGGATCAGCCCCAGCATTTT	CASRIHRGSDQPQHF
TRBV7-2	16	TRBJ2-7	TRBD2	TGTGCCAGCAGCCCCCGAGGACTAGCGGGAGGGAGGGAGCAGTACTTC	CASSPRGLAGGREQYF
TRBV6-6	15	TRBJ1-1	TRBD1	TGTGCCAGCAGCAGGCCGGGACAGGGAGGCACTGAAGCTTTCTTT	CASSRPGQGGTEAFF
TRBV7-2	17	TRBJ2-7	TRBD2	TGTGCCAGCACCTTTATAAACAGCGGGGGATTCTCCTACGAGCAGTACTTC	CASTFINSGGFSYEQYF
TRBV7-2	16	TRBJ2-3	TRBD2	TGTGCCAGCATACCGACTAGCGGGACGAGGGCAGATACGCAGTATTTT	CASIPTSGTRADTQYF
TRBV6-1	15	TRBJ1-6	.	TGTGCCAGCAGTGAACAGGGTTCAGGGAATTCACCCCTCCACTTT	CASSEQGSGNSPLHF
TRBV30	14	TRBJ2-7	.	TGTGCCTGGAGTCCGGCAGCCGGGGGACACGAGCAGTACTTC	CAWSPAAGGHEQYF
TRBV19	16	TRBJ1-2	.	TGTGCCAGTAGTGGAGCCAGCGGTCAAGCTAACTATGGCTACACCTTC	CASSGASGQANYGYTF
TRBV2	16	TRBJ1-1	.	TGTGCCAGCAGTGCGGCAGGGTATCGTTTGAACACTGAAGCTTTCTTT	CASSAAGYRLNTEAFF
TRBV5-1	17	TRBJ2-7	TRBD1	TGCGCCAGCAGCTCACACGGACAGGGGCTCACAGGGTACGAGCAGTACTTC	CASSSHGQGLTGYEQYF
TRBV5-1	18	TRBJ2-6	TRBD1	TGCGCCAGCAGCTTGAGGGGGACAGGGAGCTCTGGGGCCAACGTCCTGACTTTC	CASSLRGTGSSGANVLTF
TRBV19	18	TRBJ2-7	TRBD2	TGTGCCAGTAGTATGCGATCGCTAGCGGGAGTAAACGGGGACGAGCAGTACTTC	CASSMRSLAGVNGDEQYF
TRBV29-1	13	TRBJ1-1	TRBD1	TGCAGCGCTCAAGGACAGGCGAACACTGAAGCTTTCTTT	CSAQGQANTEAFF
TRBV7-9	14	TRBJ1-5	.	TGTGCCAGCAGCTTCGGAGGGCTTGATCAGCCCCAGCATTTT	CASSFGGLDQPQHF
TRBV2	18	TRBJ1-1	.	TGTGCCAGCAGGCCCTTCGCGGAAGGGGATCTAATGAACACTGAAGCTTTCTTT	CASRPFAEGDLMNTEAFF
TRBV14	17	TRBJ1-2	TRBD1	TGTGCCAGCAGCCAAGTAACCATAGACAGGGGCGTCTATGGCTACACCTTC	CASSQVTIDRGVYGYTF
TRBV7-2	14	TRBJ2-3	.	TGTGCCAGCAGCTCCAGACTAAGCACAGATACGCAGTATTTT	CASSSRLSTDTQYF
TRBV7-9	15	TRBJ2-3	.	TGTGCCAGCAGCTCCGCCGGTTCCAGCACAGATACGCAGTATTTT	CASSSAGSSTDTQYF
TRBV6-1	14	TRBJ2-7	.	TGTGCCAGCAGTGCACCGGGACATCGCTACGAGCAGTACTTC	CASSAPGHRYEQYF
TRBV5-1	14	TRBJ2-1	TRBD2	TGCGCCAGCAGCTACCTAGCGGGAGACGGGGAGCAGTTCTTC	CASSYLAGDGEQFF
TRBV28	15	TRBJ1-2	TRBD1	TGTGCCAGCAGTTTTTCACAGGGGCTAAACTATGGCTACACCTTC	CASSFSQGLNYGYTF
TRBV7-9	16	TRBJ2-5	TRBD1	TGTGCCAGCTTCTATACAGGGGCTTCCCGCCAAGAGACCCAGTACTTC	CASFYTGASRQETQYF
TRBV28	16	TRBJ2-2	TRBD2	TGTGCCAGCAGTCCTACACTAGCGGGAGGTCCCGGGGAGCTGTTTTTT	CASSPTLAGGPGELFF
TRBV6-6	16	TRBJ2-2	TRBD1	TGTGCCAGCAGTTACCTCCCCGCAGGGGGTGCCGGGGAGCTGTTTTTT	CASSYLPAGGAGELFF
TRBV29-1	14	TRBJ2-5	.	TGCAGCGTTGGGGGGCCAACAGATCAAGAGACCCAGTACTTC	CSVGGPTDQETQYF
TRBV25-1	15	TRBJ2-5	.	TGTGCCAGCAGCCCGGCTAGCGCCTTCCAAGAGACCCAGTACTTC	CASSPASAFQETQYF
TRBV9	15	TRBJ1-1	TRBD1	TGTGCCAGCAGCGTAGGGACAGGGGTGAACACTGAAGCTTTCTTT	CASSVGTGVNTEAFF
TRBV10-3	17	TRBJ2-5	.	TGTGCCATCAGTGCTGGAGGGTCCTTGGGGGTCCAAGAGACCCAGTACTTC	CAISAGGSLGVQETQYF
TRBV6-5	16	TRBJ1-1	TRBD1	TGTGCCAGCAGTTACTCACAGGGGGACAAAGGCACTGAAGCTTTCTTT	CASSYSQGDKGTEAFF
TRBV19	15	TRBJ2-1	.	TGTGCCAGTAGTATTCAACTGAGCTCCTACAATGAGCAGTTCTTC	CASSIQLSSYNEQFF
TRBV6-1	15	TRBJ1-1	.	TGTGCCAGCAGCCCGTACGAGACAGGGAACACTGAAGCTTTCTTT	CASSPYETGNTEAFF
TRBV7-8	16	TRBJ2-5	.	TGTGCCAGCAGCTTAGCGGGGGCGGGAGTTGTGGAGACCCAGTACTTC	CASSLAGAGVVETQYF
TRBV14	17	TRBJ1-1	.	TGTGCCAGCAGCCAAGATCTTGAAAACAGACGGAACACTGAAGCTTTCTTT	CASSQDLENRRNTEAFF
TRBV29-1	14	TRBJ1-4	.	TGCAGCGTGGCTCGTGGCCCAACTAATGAAAAACTGTTTTTT	CSVARGPTNEKLFF